A selection of T cell receptor beta chains follows, all from one sample in a study of blood T cell repertoires in COVID-19. Here immunoSEQ multiplex PCR was the method, and the copy in TCRdb shows in-frame clones only, minus some. This table holds 62,000 or so clones, around 80% found once. Sample: peripheral blood. Receptor source: a man aged 55 to 70 with COVID-19, enrolled during active disease. The CDR3 runs from the conserved cysteine through the conserved F or W. D genes are given only for firm matches. The size entry is marked missing in some rows and otherwise reads once, few, many or a size class.

-	TRBV19	-	TRBJ2-5	TGTGCCAGCCGTAACAGGGCACAAGAGACCCAGTACTTC	CASRNRAQETQYF
-	TRBV5-1	TRBD2	TRBJ2-7	TGCGCCAGCAGCTTGACACTAGCGGGAGCCACCTACGAGCAGTACTTC	CASSLTLAGATYEQYF
once	TRBV20-1	-	TRBJ2-7	TGCACCAACGAGGCACTTCAGTACTTC	CTNEALQYF
-	TRBV9	TRBD2	TRBJ2-5	TGTGCCAGCAGCGACCCGGGACTAGCGGGAGAAGAGACCCAGTACTTC	CASSDPGLAGEETQYF
once	TRBV7-3	-	TRBJ2-1	TGTGCCAGCACCAACCCCTGGGGGCTTTCTCCCTCCAATGAGCAGTTCTTC	CASTNPWGLSPSNEQFF
-	TRBV30	TRBD1	TRBJ2-5	TGTGCCTGGGACAGGGGTCTCCAAGAGACCCAGTACTTC	CAWDRGLQETQYF
-	TRBV6-5	-	TRBJ1-2	TGTGCCAGCAGTTTCGGACAGAACTATGGCTACACCTTC	CASSFGQNYGYTF
-	TRBV3-1/TRBV3-2	-	TRBJ1-1	TGTGCCAGCAGCCAACTGGCCGATGAAGCTTTCTTT	CASSQLADEAFF
-	TRBV6-5	TRBD1	TRBJ1-2	TGTGCCAGCAGGATGAGGACAGGGACTAACTATGGCTACACCTTC	CASRMRTGTNYGYTF
-	TRBV7-9	TRBD2	TRBJ2-3	TGTGCCAGCAGCCCTTCCGGGACTATCCCCACAGATACGCAGTATTTT	CASSPSGTIPTDTQYF
few	TRBV27	-	TRBJ2-1	TGTGCCAGCAGTTTGATCGTGGGGACTCAATACAATGAGCAGTTCTTC	CASSLIVGTQYNEQFF
few	TRBV9	-	TRBJ1-1	TGTGCCAGCAGCCTTCCTACAGGGATGAACACTGAAGCTTTCTTT	CASSLPTGMNTEAFF
few	TRBV14	-	TRBJ2-7	TGTGCCAGCAGCCGCACCGGGATCGACCACGAGCAGTACTTC	CASSRTGIDHEQYF
-	TRBV6-5	-	TRBJ2-5	TGTGCCAGCCGGTTCGCGGGGGCCGGGGAGACCCAGTACTTC	CASRFAGAGETQYF
-	TRBV5-4	TRBD1	TRBJ2-2	TGTGCCAGCAAGGGACAGGCTAAGAACGGGGAGCTGTTTTTT	CASKGQAKNGELFF
-	TRBV10-3	-	TRBJ1-1	TGTGCCATCTCTCCCGATACGGACACTGAAGCTTTCTTT	CAISPDTDTEAFF
-	TRBV7-2	TRBD2	TRBJ2-7	TGTGCCAGCAGCTTAAAGGGGGGAACTAGCGGGGCCTACGAGCAGTACTTC	CASSLKGGTSGAYEQYF
-	TRBV12-5	-	TRBJ1-2	TGTGCTAGTGGTTTGGACCGGGGGGGCTACACCTTC	CASGLDRGGYTF
-	TRBV21-1	-	TRBJ2-2	TGTGCCAGCAGCAAAAGCTTCGTGGAGGGAGAGGACGGGGAGCTGTTTTTT	CASSKSFVEGEDGELFF
-	TRBV30	-	TRBJ2-1	TGTGCCTGGAGATCGGAGGGATCCCCGAACAATGAGCAGTTCTTC	CAWRSEGSPNNEQFF
-	TRBV5-4	-	TRBJ2-1	TGTGCCAGCAGAGAAGGACTACCGTCCTACAATGAGCAGTTCTTC	CASREGLPSYNEQFF
-	TRBV28	-	TRBJ1-1	TGTGCCAGCAGGCTGCGCACTGAAGCTTTCTTT	CASRLRTEAFF
-	TRBV12-3/TRBV12-4	-	TRBJ1-2	TGTGCCAGCAGTATGATAGGACTCTATGGCTACACCTTC	CASSMIGLYGYTF
-	TRBV14	TRBD2	TRBJ2-7	TGTGCCAGCAGGGGAGCGGGAGAAGTGGCTCAGTACTTC	CASRGAGEVAQYF
-	TRBV5-6	TRBD2	TRBJ2-1	TGTGCCTGCCGTCTAGCGGGGGGATACAATGAGCAGTTCTTC	CACRLAGGYNEQFF
-	TRBV5-1	TRBD2	TRBJ2-3	TGCGCCAGCAGCCGTGGAGAAACTAGCGGGGGGGTCACAGATACGCAGTATTTT	CASSRGETSGGVTDTQYF
-	TRBV19	-	TRBJ2-3	TGTGCCAGTACTGACCGGTCGGGAGATACGCAGTATTTT	CASTDRSGDTQYF
few	TRBV19	-	TRBJ1-3	TGTGCCAGTAGTCCGGGTCACTCTGGAAACACCATATATTTT	CASSPGHSGNTIYF
few	TRBV2	TRBD1	TRBJ2-1	TGTGCCAGCAGTGACGGGACAGGGTTGAATGAGCAGTTCTTC	CASSDGTGLNEQFF
-	TRBV29-1	TRBD2	TRBJ2-5	TGCAGCGTACCCCCGGCGGGAGGTTCCGTGGAGACCCAGTACTTC	CSVPPAGGSVETQYF
-	TRBV7-9	-	TRBJ1-1	TGTGCCAGCAGCACCGCTGCGGGGGCTGACACTGAAGCTTTCTTT	CASSTAAGADTEAFF
-	TRBV5-6	-	TRBJ2-1	TGTGCCAGCAGCTTAACTAACTACAATGAGCAGTTCTTC	CASSLTNYNEQFF
-	TRBV5-1	TRBD2	TRBJ2-3	TGCGCCAGCAGCTTGGTACCTAGCGGGGGCCCAGATACGCAGTATTTT	CASSLVPSGGPDTQYF
-	TRBV6-4	TRBD1	TRBJ2-2	TGTGCCAGCAGTGCGGACAGGGGGTCCGGGGAGCTGTTTTTT	CASSADRGSGELFF
-	TRBV4-2	TRBD2	TRBJ2-1	TGTGCCAGCAGCCAAGTTTGGGACTACAATAATGAGCAGTTCTTC	CASSQVWDYNNEQFF
once	TRBV10-3	-	TRBJ1-6	TGTGCCATCGCTATTAGCCAGCTAAATTCACCCCTCCACTTT	CAIAISQLNSPLHF
-	TRBV4-1	TRBD1	TRBJ2-3	TGCGCCAGCAGCCAAGCTACGACAGGGTTCACAGATACGCAGTATTTT	CASSQATTGFTDTQYF
-	TRBV2	TRBD1	TRBJ1-5	TGTGCCAGCAGTGGGACAGGGGGCCCTCAGCCCCAGCATTTT	CASSGTGGPQPQHF
once	TRBV25-1	-	TRBJ2-7	TGTGCCAGCAGTGAATTAAGCCAGGGTGTGTCCTACGAGCAGTACTTC	CASSELSQGVSYEQYF
-	TRBV20-1	TRBD1	TRBJ1-6	TGCAGTGCTAGTCTAGGGACAGGGAGTTCACCCCTCCACTTT	CSASLGTGSSPLHF
-	TRBV5-1	-	TRBJ2-7	TGCGCCAGCAGCTTGGCCGACTCAGCCTACGAGCAGTACTTC	CASSLADSAYEQYF
few	TRBV4-1	TRBD2	TRBJ2-3	TGCGCCAGCAGCCAAAGGGGACTAGCGGGAGAGGAGACAGATACGCAGTATTTT	CASSQRGLAGEETDTQYF
-	TRBV18	-	TRBJ2-1	TGTGCCAGCTCCCCAGAACCAAGGGAGGCGCAGTTCTTC	CASSPEPREAQFF
-	TRBV10-3	-	TRBJ1-1	TGTGCCATCCGCGGACAGTTGAACACTGAAGCTTTCTTT	CAIRGQLNTEAFF
-	TRBV24-1	TRBD2	TRBJ2-5	TGTGCCACCAGTGACCTACCGCTAGCGGGCCAAGAGACCCAGTACTTC	CATSDLPLAGQETQYF
once	TRBV15	-	TRBJ2-5	TGTGCCACCAGCAGAGATTCGGAAGAGACCCAGTACTTC	CATSRDSEETQYF
-	TRBV5-1	TRBD1	TRBJ1-2	TGCGCCAGCAGGCGGGACAGGGTAAACTATGGCTACACCTTC	CASRRDRVNYGYTF
few	TRBV4-1	TRBD1	TRBJ2-2	TGCGCCAGCAGCCGAGGACAGGGGCGCCCCGGGGAGCTGTTTTTT	CASSRGQGRPGELFF
-	TRBV6-1	TRBD1	TRBJ1-2	TGTGCCAGCAGTGAACGGCCCGGGACAGAAGGCTATGGCTACACCTTC	CASSERPGTEGYGYTF